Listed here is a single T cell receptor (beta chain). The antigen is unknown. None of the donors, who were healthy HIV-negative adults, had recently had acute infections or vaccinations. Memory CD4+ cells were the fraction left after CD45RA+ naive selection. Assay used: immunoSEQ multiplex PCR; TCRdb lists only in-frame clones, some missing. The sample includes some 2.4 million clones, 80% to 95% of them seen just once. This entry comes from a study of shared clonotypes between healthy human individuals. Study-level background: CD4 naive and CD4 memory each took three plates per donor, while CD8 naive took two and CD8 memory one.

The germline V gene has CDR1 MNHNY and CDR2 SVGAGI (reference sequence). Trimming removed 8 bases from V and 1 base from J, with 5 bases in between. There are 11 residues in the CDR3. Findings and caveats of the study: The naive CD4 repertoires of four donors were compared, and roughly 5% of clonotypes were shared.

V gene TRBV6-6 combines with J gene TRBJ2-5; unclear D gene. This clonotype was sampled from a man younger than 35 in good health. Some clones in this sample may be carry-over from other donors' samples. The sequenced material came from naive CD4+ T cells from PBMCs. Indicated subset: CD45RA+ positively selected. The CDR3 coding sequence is TGTGCCAGCGGGCCCCAAGAGACCCAGTACTTC. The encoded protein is CASGPQETQYF.